The 15 T cell receptor beta chains below come from one sample, sequenced in a study of shared clonotypes between healthy human individuals. Generated by immunoSEQ multiplex PCR, the TCRdb table keeps only in-frame clones and is missing some. The top ten clones hold about 0.41% of a sample with 2.3 million or so clones, 90% to 95% of them seen once. Sequencing was performed on naive CD4+ T cells from PBMCs. The subset is: CD45RA+ positively selected. The receptors here all came from a man aged 18 to 35 in good health. Some clones in this sample may be carry-over from other donors' samples.

The chain carries TRBV30 and TRBJ2-1; D is perhaps TRBD2 (5 bases). V was cut by 3 bases and J by 10 bases, with 10 bases left in between. The CDR3 is made up of 11 amino acids. Per germline, CDR1 GTSNPN and CDR2 SVGIG (reference sequence). The CDR3 DNA follows: TGTGCCTGGAGCCGCGACTACGAGCAGTTCTTC. Its protein product is CAWSRDYEQFF.

CDR3 DNA sequence: TGTGCCAGCAGCGGAGGTAGTTCTGGGGCCAACGTCCTGACTTTC. Translating it yields CASSGGSSGANVLTF. The V call is TRBV7-2, the J call TRBJ2-6; maybe TRBD2 (5 bases). The CDR3 sequence is 15 residues long. The V end lost 5 bases, the J end lost 1 base, and 9 bases lay between the germline ends. Germline assignment: CDR1 SGHTA and CDR2 FQGNSA.

Notes on this clone: Distinct nucleotide sequences in the sample also encode this CDR3. The chain joins TRBV28 to TRBJ1-5; D not resolved. Trimming removed 6 bases at V and 6 bases at J, with 9 bases between. The germline V gene encodes CDR1 MDHEN and CDR2 SYDVKM. CDR3 length: 12 residues. CDR3 sequence (DNA): TGTGCCAGCAGCCCGTTGGGTCAGCCCCAGCATTTT. Protein product: CASSPLGQPQHF.

This clone was detected only once. The chain recombines TRBV5-1 with TRBJ2-1; D is perhaps TRBD1 (6 bases). This CDR3 region has 15 residues. The V end lost 4 bases, the J end lost 0 bases, and 11 bases lay between the germline ends. Germline lookup yields CDR1 SGHRS and CDR2 YFSETQ. The CDR3 region is CASSASGVSYNEQFF. CDR3 DNA sequence: TGCGCCAGCAGCGCATCAGGGGTCTCCTACAATGAGCAGTTCTTC. Combining the CDR3 with reference TRBV5-1 and TRBJ2-1 gives the whole variable domain KAGVTQTPRYLIKTRGQQVTLSCSPISGHRSVSWYQQTPGQGLQFLFEYFSETQRNKGNFPGRFSGRQFSNSRSEMNVSTLELGDSALYLCASSASGVSYNEQFFGPGTRLTVL.

This chain joins TRBV28 and TRBJ2-7, with D perhaps assigned TRBD1 or TRBD2 (5 bases each). Trimming removed 7 bases from V and 7 bases from J, with 17 bases in between. The CDR3 is 13 residues long. CDR1 is MDHEN and CDR2 is SYDVKM in the germline V gene. This chain's CDR3 is CASTKGEWGEQYF. As DNA, the CDR3 is TGTGCCAGCACCAAAGGGGAATGGGGGGAGCAGTACTTC.

Points on this clone: In the same sample, other DNA sequences code for this CDR3. V gene TRBV7-9 combines with J gene TRBJ1-3, with a weak D call TRBD1 (5 bases). Germline CDR1 and CDR2: SEHNR and FQNEAQ (reference sequence). Trimming took off 5 bases at V and 1 base at J, with 6 bases between the two ends. The CDR3 is 13 residues long. In DNA, the CDR3 is TGTGCCAGCAGCCCAGGGTCTGGAAACACCATATATTTT. The encoded protein is CASSPGSGNTIYF.

The chain couples TRBV25-1 to TRBJ2-1; 8 bases align to TRBD1. CDR3 length equals 14 residues. Germline V gene lookup returns CDR1 MGHDK and CDR2 SYGVNS. After removal of 5 bases from V and 8 bases from J, the junction contained 8 bases not matched to a gene. The CDR3 sequence is CASSQTGASDEQFF. The CDR3 DNA reads TGTGCCAGCAGTCAGACAGGGGCCTCTGATGAGCAGTTCTTC.

This clone was observed a single time. The rearrangement uses TRBV7-7 and TRBJ1-4; TRBD1 matches 8 bases. The germline V gene has CDR1 SSHAT and CDR2 FNYEAQ (reference sequence). The CDR3 length is 13 residues. The J segment lost 9 bases and the V segment lost 5 bases, leaving 5 bases of the junction unmatched. CDR3 loop: CASSDGQGQKLFF. The CDR3 DNA sequence: TGTGCCAGCAGCGATGGACAGGGCCAAAAACTGTTTTTT.

The CDR3 bases are TGTGCCAGCAGGGGGACGGAAAGGACCGGGGAGCTGTTTTTT. Encoded protein: CASRGTERTGELFF. The gene calls are TRBV6-5 and TRBJ2-2, with D possibly called TRBD1 or TRBD2 (5 bases each). Trimming removed 6 bases from V and 5 bases from J, with 13 bases in between. This CDR3 contains 14 residues. Germline loops: CDR1 MNHEY, CDR2 SVGAGI.

This sequence joins TRBV28 and TRBJ1-5; D unresolved. From germline, CDR1 is MDHEN and CDR2 SYDVKM. The CDR3 is made up of 16 amino acids. V dropped 3 bases and J dropped 0 bases, with 12 bases sitting between them. CDR3 DNA sequence: TGTGCCAGCAGTTTGAGCCGAATTCGTAGCAATCAGCCCCAGCATTTT. This sequence encodes CASSLSRIRSNQPQHF.

V and J are TRBV18 and TRBJ2-2; D remains ambiguous. Trimming cost V 8 bases and J 2 bases, with 9 bases left between them. Germline CDR1 and CDR2: KGHSH and LQKENI. CDR3 length equals 13 residues. The CDR3 loop is CASAETNTGELFF. The CDR3 nucleotides are TGTGCCAGCGCGGAGACTAACACCGGGGAGCTGTTTTTT. Full variable domain (outside the CDR3, taken from reference TRBV18 and TRBJ2-2): NAGVMQNPRHLVRRRGQEARLRCSPMKGHSHVYWYRQLPEEGLKFMVYLQKENIIDESGMPKERFSAEFPKEGPSILRIQQVVRGDSAAYFCASAETNTGELFFGEGSRLTVL.

The genes are TRBV6-5 and TRBJ2-6; a possible D gene is TRBD1 (5 bases). Germline V gene data show CDR1 as MNHEY and CDR2 as SVGAGI. Trimming cost V 2 bases and J 8 bases, with 10 bases left between them. The CDR3 has 14 amino acids. The DNA for the CDR3 is TGTGCCAGCAGTTACCAGGGCCCTTCCAACGTCCTGACTTTC. Translation: CASSYQGPSNVLTF.

Comment on this clone: Other DNA sequences in this sample translate to the same CDR3. This chain uses TRBV11-3 with TRBJ2-3; TRBD2 matches at 14 bases. The CDR3 extends over 16 amino acids. The V gene's germline CDR1 is SGHNT and CDR2 YENEEA. V lost 5 bases, J lost 3 bases, and 4 bases stayed unmatched. CDR3 sequence reads: CASSLGLAGVTDTQYF. The CDR3 bases are TGTGCCAGCAGCCTGGGACTAGCGGGAGTAACAGATACGCAGTATTTT.

This clone was seen just once. The chain links TRBV4-3 to TRBJ2-1; D is ambiguous. The CDR3 totals 18 residues. From germline, CDR1 is LGHNA and CDR2 YSLEER. V gave up 1 base and J gave up 0 bases, with 16 bases separating them. This chain's CDR3 is CASSQGASQQSSYNEQFF. CDR3 in DNA: TGCGCCAGCAGCCAAGGCGCTTCACAGCAAAGCTCCTACAATGAGCAGTTCTTC.

CDR3 region: CASGLSSGITTYEQYF. The CDR3 nucleotides are TGTGCCAGCGGGTTGTCTAGCGGGATCACTACCTACGAGCAGTACTTC. The chain employs TRBV7-2 and TRBJ2-7, with 9 bases that match TRBD2. The CDR3 covers 16 residues. Unmatched junction bases numbered 13, after V lost 8 bases and J lost 2 bases. Germline lookup yields CDR1 SGHTA and CDR2 FQGNSA.